The entry below describes one TCR beta chain. The sample has other DNA sequences that encode this CDR3 too. This sample is part of a study of cytomegalovirus exposure and HLA in healthy donors. PCR amplification relied on 60 Vbeta primers (plus 13 Jbeta primers). Only in-frame clones appear in the TCRdb table, and some are missing; sequencing was by immunoSEQ multiplex PCR. The table includes 150,000 to 200,000 clones, more than 75% detected once. The CDR3 totals 14 residues. The V segment lost 0 bases and the J segment 7 bases; nucleotides outside the gene matches: 4. Per germline, CDR1 SGHRS and CDR2 YFSETQ.

V usage is TRBV5-1 and J usage is TRBJ2-7, with 10 bases fitting TRBD1. Material for sequencing was PBMCs. The clonotype originates from a girl in the first two years of life in good health and CMV-seronegative. CDR3 loop: CASSLGDRGSEQYF. Here the CDR3 DNA reads TGCGCCAGCAGCTTGGGGGACAGGGGCTCGGAGCAGTACTTC.